The clone carrying this T cell receptor beta chain was counted between two and nine times. Its target is not known. TCRdb fed the 5' RACE reads into MiXCR, producing one record per CDR3 protein. This repertoire shows 450,000 to 650,000 distinct CDR3 sequences, about 20% found once; its top ten account for around 9.2%. This entry belongs to a study of T-cell memory formation after mild COVID-19. Across the study: TCR clusters were largely donor specific.

Findings and caveats of the study: Whether day 37 second-wave clones are SARS-CoV-2-specific was not confirmed.

V dropped 6 bases and J dropped 1; count of bases not matched to a gene: 8. There are 15 residues in the CDR3. The receptor's source is an adult woman who had mild COVID-19 (a few samples of this study predate the infection). Cell type and time point are not known. The sample was PBMCs or a T cell subset sorted from them (not recorded which). The V gene is TRBV12-3 or TRBV12-4, the J gene TRBJ2-7, with 8 bases identical to TRBD2. The CDR3 bases are TGTGCCAGCAGCCGACCCGGGACTAGGTCCTACGAGCAGTACTTC. Amino acids: CASSRPGTRSYEQYF.